The clone carrying this TCR beta chain was seen more than once but under ten times. The antigen remains undetermined. Researchers attached unique molecular identifiers to individual cDNA molecules. One entry per CDR3 protein, called by TCRdb with MiXCR from the 5' RACE reads. The table shows over 30,000 distinct CDR3 sequences, with 3.5% to 5% occurring only once. This sample was included in a study of early T cells in non-severe SARS-CoV-2 infection. About the research overall: Sequenced bulk RNA came from whole blood that was unsorted, and chains were unpaired. Overall study results and limits: In VDJdb matching, anti-spike CD8 responses were favored while private and CD4 specificities went missing.

V gave up 5 bases and J gave up 4 bases, with 13 bases separating them. This CDR3 is 14 amino acids long. Germline CDR1 SEHNR, CDR2 FQNEAQ (reference sequence). The sequenced sample consisted of whole blood. The TCR comes from an adult who was a healthcare worker with PCR-confirmed SARS-CoV-2 infection or an uninfected control (not recorded which). The rearrangement links TRBV7-9 to TRBJ2-3, with TRBD2 as a possible D gene (6 bases). The CDR3 spells CASSQGGGPDTQYF. The DNA of the CDR3 is TGTGCCAGCAGCCAGGGAGGAGGGCCAGATACGCAGTATTTT.